These 10 T cell receptor beta chains share one sample of origin, sequenced in a study of T cell repertoires in cytomegalovirus infection. Via MiXCR, TCRdb re-called the reads, giving one row per CDR3 protein. Seen here are 680,000 or so distinct CDR3 sequences, approximately 40% observed once, and the top ten hold 2.8%. Material: PBMCs. These receptors all come from a human donor in good health (CMV status not recorded). Some clones in this sample may be carry-over from other donors' samples.

The CDR3, as DNA: TGTGCCAGCAGCGTAGTCGGATCGGGGGAATTAGATACGCAGTATTTT. This translates into CASSVVGSGELDTQYF. This sequence joins TRBV9 and TRBJ2-3, with a possible D match to TRBD2 (6 bases). V dropped 0 bases and J dropped 5 bases, with 16 bases sitting between them. The germline V gene encodes CDR1 SGDLS and CDR2 YYNGEE. CDR3 size: 16 residues.

The chain employs TRBV6-1 and TRBJ1-1; possible D gene TRBD1, 5 bases. The CDR3 sequence is 13 residues long. V was clipped by 6 bases and J by 0 bases, with 8 bases between them. From germline, CDR1 is MNHNS and CDR2 SASEGT. The CDR3 reads CASRMTVNTEAFF. The CDR3 nucleotides are TGTGCCAGCAGGATGACAGTGAACACTGAAGCTTTCTTT.

The chain links TRBV24-1 to TRBJ2-1; perhaps TRBD2 as D (5 bases). The CDR3 totals 15 residues. Trimming removed 4 bases from V and 8 bases from J, with 17 bases in between. The germline gives CDR1 KGHDR, CDR2 SFDVKD. The CDR3 DNA reads as TGTGCCACCAGTGACCAAAGGACTCCGCGCGATGAGCAGTTCTTC. This codes for CATSDQRTPRDEQFF.

The sample holds a few counts of this clonotype. The chain combines TRBV11-2 with TRBJ2-2; unclear D gene. CDR1 and CDR2 from the germline V gene are SGHAT and FQNNGV. The ends were cut back, 6 bases at V and 5 bases at J, with 16 bases in the middle. This CDR3 comprises 15 residues. For the CDR3, the DNA is TGTGCCAGCAGTATCCGTCGATTTTCGACCGGGGAGCTGTTTTTT. Translation gives CASSIRRFSTGELFF.

This clonotype was detected a few times. J is TRBJ1-2 and V is TRBV7-9; TRBD1 is a possible D gene (5 bases). Trimming left V 4 bases short and J 3 bases short, with 12 bases between. The germline gives CDR1 SEHNR, CDR2 FQNEAQ (reference sequence). The CDR3 extends over 14 amino acids. CDR3 coding DNA: TGTGCCAGCAGCTCGGGGGAGACAGACTATGGCTACACCTTC. Protein: CASSSGETDYGYTF.

This rearrangement joins TRBV6-1 to TRBJ2-7; a possible D gene is TRBD1 (6 bases). V gave up 6 bases and J gave up 0 bases, with 18 bases separating them. Germline CDR1 reads MNHNS; CDR2 reads SASEGT. CDR3 size: 16 residues. CDR3 nucleotides: TGTGCCAGCAGCTCCCTTACCGGGACAATCTCCTACGAGCAGTACTTC. It encodes CASSSLTGTISYEQYF.

In this sample, this clonotype turned up a few times. V is TRBV30 and J is TRBJ2-5, with D possibly TRBD1 on 5 matching bases. CDR1 is GTSNPN, CDR2 SVGIG, per germline (reference sequence). Trimming removed 5 bases from V and 4 bases from J, with 20 bases in between. The CDR3 runs to 15 residues. Here the CDR3 reads CAWRTAVGLGETQYF. The CDR3 bases are TGTGCCTGGCGAACTGCCGTGGGGCTAGGAGAGACCCAGTACTTC.

The rearrangement uses TRBV5-1 and TRBJ2-1; D is possibly TRBD2 (5 bases). Germline V gene lookup returns CDR1 SGHRS and CDR2 YFSETQ. This CDR3 is built from 16 residues. Trimming stripped 0 bases from V and 0 bases from J, with 10 bases between. CDR3 sequence (DNA): TGCGCCAGCAGCTTGGTAACTAGTAGCTCCTACAATGAGCAGTTCTTC. Amino acid sequence: CASSLVTSSSYNEQFF.

This clonotype was observed many times. The V gene is TRBV7-2, the J gene TRBJ2-7; TRBD1 agrees at 7 bases. The CDR3 spans 19 residues. CDR1 is SGHTA and CDR2 is FQGNSA in the germline V gene. The V gene end was trimmed by 1 base and the J gene end by 3 bases; junction bases not matched to a gene: 18. CDR3 region: CASSLGGQVDLSGNYEQYF. The CDR3 DNA follows: TGTGCCAGCAGCTTAGGTGGACAGGTTGACTTATCGGGAAACTACGAGCAGTACTTC. The full variable domain, its missing parts supplied by reference TRBV7-2 and TRBJ2-7, is GAGVSQSPSNKVTEKGKDVELRCDPISGHTALYWYRQSLGQGLEFLIYFQGNSAPDKSGLPSDRFSAERTGGSVSTLTIQRTQQEDSAVYLCASSLGGQVDLSGNYEQYFGPGTRLTVT.

V and J are TRBV11-2 and TRBJ1-2; D is perhaps TRBD1 (6 bases). Looked up from germline, CDR1 is SGHAT and CDR2 is FQNNGV. V was cut by 5 bases and J by 8 bases, with 18 bases left in between. The CDR3 has 14 residues. CDR3 in amino acids: CASSASLTGMGYTF. CDR3 nucleotides: TGTGCCAGCAGCGCCTCACTAACAGGGATGGGCTACACCTTC.